This TCR beta chain was sequenced in a study of blood T cells in healthy people across ages. Background on the study: Per two T cells, template switching captured roughly one barcoded beta molecule.

The sample holds one count of this clonotype. V was pared by 6 bases and J by 7 bases, with 13 bases between. The V gene's germline CDR1 is SQVTM and CDR2 ANQGSEA. There are 11 residues in the CDR3. Through a sample-barcoded 5' primer and a J-beta primer mix, a second PCR was run for roughly 6 to 11 cycles. TCRdb re-called the 5' RACE reads with MiXCR, one entry per CDR3 protein. Of 600,000 to 800,000 distinct CDR3 sequences listed, 40% to 65% are singletons. Sequenced input: blood. The chain combines TRBV29-1 with TRBJ2-7, with unresolved D. The origin of this receptor is a woman of 80 years or more in good health. CDR3 bases: TGCAGCGTAGCCGACCAGAGAGAGCAGTACTTC. It specifies CSVADQREQYF.